The 30 T cell receptor beta chains given below trace back to one sample, sequenced in a study of CD8+CD57+ T cells in acquired aplastic anemia. Profiles of TCR beta VDJ and CDR3 were generated from a genomic DNA template. TCRdb reprocessed the reads via MiXCR and lists one record per CDR3 protein. The table shows some 120,000 distinct CDR3 sequences, with about 48% occurring only once. Sequencing was carried out using sorted CD4+, CD8+, or CD8+CD57+ T cells (not recorded which) from PBMCs. These receptors were collected from a human donor in good health, serving as a control.

The chain joins TRBV19 to TRBJ2-7; 9 positions agree with TRBD1. CDR3 size: 15 residues. CDR1 is LNHDA and CDR2 is SQIVND in the germline V gene (reference sequence). V lost 4 bases and J lost 1; bases outside the gene matches: 5. The CDR3 loop reads CASSTRTGASYEQYF. Written as DNA, the CDR3 is TGTGCCAGTAGTACGCGGACAGGGGCGTCCTACGAGCAGTACTTC. Full variable domain (missing parts from reference TRBV19 and TRBJ2-7): DGGITQSPKYLFRKEGQNVTLSCEQNLNHDAMYWYRQDPGQGLRLIYYSQIVNDFQKGDIAEGYSVSREKKESFPLTVTSAQKNPTAFYLCASSTRTGASYEQYFGPGTRLTVT.

V gene TRBV10-3 combines with J gene TRBJ1-2, with D possibly TRBD1 on 5 matching bases. This CDR3 is 14 amino acids long. Germline values: CDR1 ENHRY, CDR2 SYGVKD. Trimming took 6 bases from V and 4 from J, leaving 15 bases between them. The DNA for the CDR3 is TGTGCCATCAGCGCCAGGGAGGAGGGCTATGGCTACACCTTC. Translation gives CAISAREEGYGYTF.

This clonotype was seen a few times. An end of the junction differs from the germline gene, which may be a read error. The CDR3 DNA reads TGTGCTAGCAGCATGGGGCCATCCTACGAGCAGTACTTC. Amino acid sequence: CASSMGPSYEQYF. The chain has TRBV7-7 and TRBJ2-7; TRBD1 is a possible D gene (5 bases). The CDR3 consists of 13 residues. Per the germline V gene, CDR1 is SSHAT and CDR2 is FNYEAQ (reference sequence).

This clonotype has a handful of counts. The chain employs TRBV9 and TRBJ2-7; TRBD1 aligns across 10 bases. The germline CDR1 and CDR2 sequences are SGDLS and YYNGEE. The CDR3 sequence is 14 residues long. J lost 6 bases, V lost 4 bases, and 7 bases had no gene match. For the CDR3, the DNA is TGTGCCAGCAGCCCATGGGGACAGGGGCTCGAGCAGTACTTC. It specifies CASSPWGQGLEQYF.

The sample holds a few counts of this clonotype. The V gene is TRBV29-1, the J gene TRBJ1-1, with 9 nucleotides matching TRBD1. The CDR3 sequence is 13 residues long. Looked up from germline, CDR1 is SQVTM and CDR2 is ANQGSEA. The V segment lost 6 bases and the J segment 3 bases; nucleotides outside the gene matches: 5. CDR3: CSVNRGPDTEAFF. The CDR3 DNA reads TGCAGCGTGAACAGGGGGCCGGACACTGAAGCTTTCTTT.

The V call is TRBV2, the J call TRBJ2-7, with D tentatively TRBD1 or TRBD2 (5 bases each). CDR3 length: 13 amino acids. The V end was cut by 7 bases, the J end by 0 bases, with 10 bases between. Per the germline V gene, CDR1 is SNHLY and CDR2 is FYNNEI. CDR3 in amino acids: CASIRGYSYEQYF. The CDR3 nucleotides read TGTGCCAGCATTCGGGGCTACTCCTACGAGCAGTACTTC.

The gene calls are TRBV29-1 and TRBJ2-5; 10 bases line up with TRBD2. With V trimmed by 8 bases and J by 4 bases, 7 bases remained unmatched. There are 13 residues in the CDR3. CDR1 SQVTM and CDR2 ANQGSEA come from the germline V gene. CDR3 sequence: CSSSGGAGETQYF. The CDR3 DNA reads as TGCAGCTCGAGCGGGGGGGCGGGAGAGACCCAGTACTTC.

The J gene is TRBJ2-2, the V gene TRBV2; D is perhaps TRBD1 or TRBD2 (5 bases each). The CDR3 covers 15 residues. Trimming cost V 1 base and J 7 bases, with 13 bases left between them. Germline CDR1 reads SNHLY; CDR2 reads FYNNEI. Here the CDR3 DNA reads TGTGCCAGCAGTGAAGGGGGGACGGGGAGCGGGGAGCTGTTTTTT. Translated, it gives CASSEGGTGSGELFF.

V gene TRBV6-1 combines with J gene TRBJ1-2; no clear D gene. CDR1 is MNHNS and CDR2 is SASEGT in the germline V gene. The CDR3 consists of 16 residues. V lost 6 bases to trimming and J lost 0 bases, with 17 bases between them. The CDR3 is CASSPVRGGTNYGYTF. The CDR3, as DNA: TGTGCCAGCAGCCCTGTGCGGGGAGGTACTAACTATGGCTACACCTTC.

The chain uses TRBV24-1 and TRBJ2-7, with D tentatively TRBD1 (5 bases). Trimming shortened V by 8 bases and J by 3 bases, and 19 bases separated the two germline ends. Germline V gene lookup returns CDR1 KGHDR and CDR2 SFDVKD. The CDR3 extends over 15 amino acids. CDR3 sequence (DNA): TGTGCCACCACTACGTGGGGCGGATACTACTACGAGCAGTACGTC. It specifies CATTTWGGYYYEQYV.

This clonotype showed up just a few times. The gene calls are TRBV10-1 and TRBJ1-1, with D possibly TRBD1 on 6 matching bases. Germline CDR1 is WNHNN and CDR2 is SYGVQD (reference sequence). Trimming shortened V by 6 bases and J by 1 base, and 15 bases separated the two germline ends. CDR3 length: 15 residues. The CDR3 DNA follows: TGCGCCAGCAGCTTGGGGGCAGGACCGAACACTGAAGCTTTCTTT. It encodes CASSLGAGPNTEAFF.

The chain uses TRBV6-1 and TRBJ1-1; 10 positions match TRBD1. CDR3 size: 15 residues. Germline V gene data show CDR1 as MNHNS and CDR2 as SASEGT. The J segment lost 4 bases and the V segment lost 7 bases, leaving 9 bases of the junction unmatched. This chain's CDR3 is CASTDRQGAGTEAFF. DNA for the CDR3: TGTGCCAGCACCGACCGACAGGGGGCAGGCACTGAAGCTTTCTTT.

This clonotype was picked up a small number of times. V usage is TRBV10-2 and J usage is TRBJ1-5; TRBD1 might be the D (5 bases). CDR3 size: 13 residues. Germline V CDR1 and CDR2: WSHSY, SAAADI. Trimming took off 4 bases at V and 9 bases at J, with 13 bases between the two ends. The CDR3 nucleotides read TGCGCCAGCAGTGCCACAGGTTATGGGCCCCAGCATTTT. This sequence encodes CASSATGYGPQHF.

This clonotype was counted only a few times. A read error may explain this, as a much larger clone is one base away. This chain links TRBV7-3 with TRBJ1-1; no definite D call. Germline V gene sequence: CDR1 SGHTA, CDR2 FQGTGA. V was trimmed by 3 bases and J by 1 base, leaving 6 bases between them. The CDR3 has 13 amino acids. The CDR3 reads CASSLQANTEAFF. CDR3 in DNA: TGTGCCAGCAGCTTGCAGGCGAACACTGAAGCTTTCTTT.

Concerning this clonotype: No conserved phenylalanine or tryptophan ends this CDR3, so it is likely a read error. The chain links TRBV11-1 to TRBJ2-7; D possibly matches TRBD1 or TRBD2 (5 bases each). CDR1 and CDR2 (germline): SGHAT, FQDESV (reference sequence). The CDR3 contains 16 residues. Trimming removed 3 bases from V and 2 bases from J, with 17 bases in between. CDR3 amino acids: CASSFSSSGSTYEQYL. The DNA of the CDR3 is TGTGCCAGCAGCTTTAGCTCCTCAGGGAGTACCTACGAGCAGTACCTC.

The V and J genes are TRBV10-3 and TRBJ1-6; D possibly corresponds to TRBD1 (5 bases). The CDR3 covers 13 residues. The germline gives CDR1 ENHRY, CDR2 SYGVKD. V gave up 9 bases and J gave up 8 bases, with 14 bases separating them. CDR3 loop: CAIKGVFDSPLHF. The CDR3 DNA reads as TGTGCCATAAAAGGGGTGTTTGATTCACCCCTCCACTTT.

The chain combines TRBV25-1 with TRBJ2-1; D uncertain. V gave up 4 bases and J gave up 0 bases, with 13 bases separating them. CDR3 size: 16 residues. Germline lookup yields CDR1 MGHDK and CDR2 SYGVNS. In nucleotides, the CDR3 is TGTGCCAGCAGTGCAGGTTCGAGTTTCTCCTACAATGAGCAGTTCTTC. Amino acid sequence: CASSAGSSFSYNEQFF.

The V call is TRBV5-1, the J call TRBJ2-1; D not certain. The germline gives CDR1 SGHRS, CDR2 YFSETQ. The CDR3 length is 13 residues. V lost 0 bases and J lost 7, with 8 bases in between. In nucleotides, the CDR3 is TGCGCCAGCAGCTTGGGAGTTGTAAATGAGCAGTTCTTC. It codes for CASSLGVVNEQFF.

Details on this clonotype: Without the conserved terminal phenylalanine or tryptophan, this CDR3 likely stems from a read error. The chain has TRBV2 and TRBJ2-5, with D perhaps TRBD2 (6 bases). The V and J ends lost 7 bases and 2 bases respectively, with 11 bases between them. The CDR3 consists of 13 residues. Per germline, CDR1 SNHLY and CDR2 FYNNEI. CDR3 DNA sequence: TGTGCCAGCACCCGGGACTTGCAAGAGACCCAGTACCTC. Its translation: CASTRDLQETQYL.

V usage is TRBV12-3 or TRBV12-4 and J usage is TRBJ1-5; TRBD1 matches 10 bases. The CDR3 spans 14 residues. V trimming: 3 bases; J trimming: 6 bases; junction bases outside the gene matches: 2. The CDR3 here is CASSFDRGLQPQHF. CDR3 nucleotides: TGTGCCAGCAGTTTCGACAGGGGGCTTCAGCCCCAGCATTTT.

This clonotype counts as medium-sized. The chain has TRBV10-3 and TRBJ1-1; a weak D match, TRBD1 (5 bases). Germline V CDR1 and CDR2: ENHRY, SYGVKD. CDR3 size: 13 residues. V was shortened by 8 bases and J by 3 bases, with 13 bases between the two germline ends. CDR3 in DNA: TGTGCCATCGGGGCCAGGGTGGACACTGAAGCTTTCTTT. Translation gives CAIGARVDTEAFF.

The table lists this clonotype with a few counts. The rearrangement joins TRBV25-1 to TRBJ2-1; no clear D gene. The length of the CDR3 is 15 residues. Germline loops: CDR1 MGHDK, CDR2 SYGVNS. V was cut by 5 bases and J by 6 bases, with 17 bases left in between. The CDR3 here is CASSYVPLSGNEQFF. In DNA form, the CDR3 reads TGTGCCAGCAGTTACGTGCCCCTGTCGGGCAATGAGCAGTTCTTC.

This clonotype was observed at least ten times. V gene TRBV9 combines with J gene TRBJ2-3; D may be TRBD2 (5 bases). The V end was cut by 0 bases, the J end by 7 bases, with 9 bases between. This CDR3 is 13 amino acids long. The germline V gene has CDR1 SGDLS and CDR2 YYNGEE. The CDR3 spells CASSVDSGNTQYF. Here the CDR3 DNA reads TGTGCCAGCAGCGTAGACTCGGGAAATACGCAGTATTTT.

This sequence joins TRBV11-1 and TRBJ2-1; TRBD1 might be the D (6 bases). The V gene's germline CDR1 is SGHAT and CDR2 FQDESV (reference sequence). The CDR3 contains 15 residues. With 5 bases removed from V and 2 bases from J, the gap between germline ends came to 13 bases. The CDR3 spells CASSAQQGTYNEQFF. The DNA for the CDR3 is TGTGCCAGCAGCGCCCAGCAGGGGACCTACAATGAGCAGTTCTTC.

The chain uses TRBV20-1 and TRBJ1-6, with 10 bases that match TRBD1. Germline V gene data show CDR1 as DFQATT and CDR2 as SNEGSKA (reference sequence). After removal of 4 bases from V and 10 bases from J, the junction contained 10 bases not matched to a gene. This CDR3 region has 15 residues. CDR3 coding DNA: TGCAGTGCTACGACCGGGACAGGGGTAGGGTCACCCCTCCACTTT. Protein sequence: CSATTGTGVGSPLHF.

The genes are TRBV9 and TRBJ2-7; D gene unclear. Trimming cost V 4 bases and J 0 bases, with 11 bases left between them. Germline V gene sequence: CDR1 SGDLS, CDR2 YYNGEE. The CDR3 is 14 amino acids. CDR3 amino acids: CASSPLPHSYEQYF. Here the CDR3 DNA reads TGTGCCAGCAGCCCACTACCTCACTCCTACGAGCAGTACTTC. Using reference TRBV9 and TRBJ2-7 for the parts outside the CDR3, the full variable domain is DSGVTQTPKHLITATGQRVTLRCSPRSGDLSVYWYQQSLDQGLQFLIQYYNGEERAKGNILERFSAQQFPDLHSELNLSSLELGDSALYFCASSPLPHSYEQYFGPGTRLTVT.

The chain combines TRBV18 with TRBJ2-6; a possible D gene is TRBD1 (6 bases). The germline CDR1 and CDR2 sequences are KGHSH and LQKENI. V was clipped by 6 bases and J by 1 base, with 13 bases between them. CDR3 length: 16 amino acids. The CDR3 sequence: CASSPQGLSGANVLTF. CDR3 sequence (DNA): TGTGCCAGCTCCCCGCAGGGGTTGTCTGGGGCCAACGTCCTGACTTTC.

This clonotype was counted many times. The chain combines TRBV4-1 with TRBJ2-7; a weak D match, TRBD2 (6 bases). Germline V gene data show CDR1 as MGHRA and CDR2 as YSYEKL. The CDR3 is 18 residues long. V was clipped by 1 base and J by 1 base, with 20 bases between them. The CDR3 loop reads CASSQAVNGGTRSYEQYF. The CDR3 DNA sequence: TGCGCCAGCAGCCAAGCGGTAAATGGGGGGACGAGATCCTACGAGCAGTACTTC.

V and J are TRBV19 and TRBJ2-3; D is ambiguous. Germline V gene sequence: CDR1 LNHDA, CDR2 SQIVND (reference sequence). V was cut by 2 bases and J by 1 base, with 7 bases left in between. The CDR3 spans 14 residues. The CDR3 reads CASSIWSGTDTQYF. Here the CDR3 DNA reads TGTGCCAGTAGTATATGGAGTGGCACAGATACGCAGTATTTT.

V usage is TRBV5-1 and J usage is TRBJ2-7; 11 bases fit TRBD1. There are 14 residues in the CDR3. V lost 4 bases, J lost 7 bases, and 7 bases stayed unmatched. The V gene's germline CDR1 is SGHRS and CDR2 YFSETQ. The CDR3 nucleotides read TGCGCCAGCAGCCTCCGGACAGGGGGCGCGGAGCAGTACTTC. It yields the protein CASSLRTGGAEQYF. The full variable domain, with the rest looked up from reference TRBV5-1 and TRBJ2-7, is KAGVTQTPRYLIKTRGQQVTLSCSPISGHRSVSWYQQTPGQGLQFLFEYFSETQRNKGNFPGRFSGRQFSNSRSEMNVSTLELGDSALYLCASSLRTGGAEQYFGPGTRLTVT.